This is a list of T cell receptor beta chains from one sample in a study of T cells in Graves' hyperthyroidism and ophthalmopathy. TCRdb called the multiplex PCR reads again in MiXCR, with one record for every CDR3 protein. The sample consists of approximately 640,000 distinct CDR3 sequences, under 20% of them appearing once. Sequenced input: blood. These receptors were collected from a woman in her twenties or thirties with Graves' hyperthyroidism. The CDR3 runs from the conserved cysteine through the conserved F or W. Each record gives: D gene, clone size, J gene, V gene, CDR3 protein, CDR3 DNA. D genes are given only for firm matches. Part of the rows lack a size; the others show once, few, many or a class for expanded clones.

d_call: .; clone_size: few; j_call: TRBJ1-3; v_call: TRBV9; cdr3_aa: CASSEDLSGNTIYF; cdr3_nt: TGTGCCAGCAGCGAGGATCTCTCTGGAAACACCATATATTTT
d_call: TRBD1; clone_size: many; j_call: TRBJ2-1; v_call: TRBV12-3/TRBV12-4; cdr3_aa: CASSLTPGPQTGTGPWSEQFF; cdr3_nt: TGTGCCAGCAGTTTAACCCCAGGCCCACAAACCGGGACAGGGCCGTGGAGTGAGCAGTTCTTC
d_call: .; clone_size: few; j_call: TRBJ2-2; v_call: TRBV12-3/TRBV12-4; cdr3_aa: CASSLEAQIGGELFF; cdr3_nt: TGTGCCAGCAGTTTAGAGGCACAGATTGGCGGGGAGCTGTTTTTT
d_call: .; clone_size: .; j_call: TRBJ2-2; v_call: TRBV7-2; cdr3_aa: CASSLRPPAGELFF; cdr3_nt: TGTGCCAGCAGCTTACGGCCTCCCGCCGGGGAGCTGTTTTTT
d_call: .; clone_size: few; j_call: TRBJ1-1; v_call: TRBV6-5; cdr3_aa: CASNYSISQRGTEAFF; cdr3_nt: TGTGCCAGCAATTACTCGATTTCACAGCGTGGCACTGAAGCTTTCTTT
d_call: TRBD2; clone_size: many; j_call: TRBJ2-1; v_call: TRBV6-6; cdr3_aa: CASSYSSGGEGNEQFF; cdr3_nt: TGTGCCAGCAGTTACTCTAGCGGGGGGGAGGGCAATGAGCAGTTCTTC
d_call: TRBD2; clone_size: many; j_call: TRBJ2-1; v_call: TRBV12-3/TRBV12-4; cdr3_aa: CASSLGIIGRETDEQFF; cdr3_nt: TGTGCCAGCAGTTTAGGAATCATAGGGCGGGAGACCGATGAGCAGTTCTTC
d_call: .; clone_size: many; j_call: TRBJ2-7; v_call: TRBV28; cdr3_aa: CASSSTGGTGHYEQYF; cdr3_nt: TGTGCCAGCAGTTCAACTGGGGGGACTGGACACTACGAGCAGTACTTC
d_call: .; clone_size: .; j_call: TRBJ2-5; v_call: TRBV20-1; cdr3_aa: CSGASAGTIQETQYF; cdr3_nt: TGCAGTGGGGCTAGCGCCGGAACTATCCAAGAGACCCAGTACTTC
d_call: TRBD1; clone_size: many; j_call: TRBJ1-2; v_call: TRBV4-2; cdr3_aa: CASSRTRGREGPYTF; cdr3_nt: TGTGCCAGCAGCCGGACCAGGGGGCGCGAGGGTCCCTACACCTTC
d_call: .; clone_size: .; j_call: TRBJ2-3; v_call: TRBV5-8; cdr3_aa: CASSLGDTTDTQYF; cdr3_nt: TGTGCCAGCAGCTTGGGCGACACCACAGATACGCAGTATTTT
d_call: .; clone_size: .; j_call: TRBJ2-1; v_call: TRBV6-5; cdr3_aa: CASSYADTYNEQFF; cdr3_nt: TGTGCCAGCAGTTACGCAGACACCTACAATGAGCAGTTCTTC
d_call: .; clone_size: .; j_call: TRBJ2-4; v_call: TRBV13; cdr3_aa: CASSLGGPGVQYF; cdr3_nt: TGTGCCAGCAGCTTAGGGGGCCCTGGGGTTCAGTACTTC
d_call: TRBD1; clone_size: few; j_call: TRBJ1-2; v_call: TRBV3-1; cdr3_aa: CASSRTGWGYTF; cdr3_nt: TGTGCCAGCAGTCGGACAGGCTGGGGCTACACCTTC
d_call: TRBD2; clone_size: many; j_call: TRBJ2-1; v_call: TRBV20-1; cdr3_aa: CSANSGISYNEQFF; cdr3_nt: TGCAGTGCGAATAGCGGGATCTCCTACAATGAGCAGTTCTTC
d_call: .; clone_size: many; j_call: TRBJ2-1; v_call: TRBV19; cdr3_aa: CASSITGRFRNEQFF; cdr3_nt: TGTGCCAGTAGTATTACAGGAAGGTTCCGCAATGAGCAGTTCTTC
d_call: TRBD2; clone_size: many; j_call: TRBJ2-5; v_call: TRBV7-2; cdr3_aa: CASSETSGVQETQYF; cdr3_nt: TGTGCCAGCAGCGAGACTAGCGGGGTACAAGAGACCCAGTACTTC
d_call: TRBD1; clone_size: many; j_call: TRBJ2-7; v_call: TRBV18; cdr3_aa: CASSPFDGQGYEQYF; cdr3_nt: TGTGCCAGCTCACCCTTCGACGGACAGGGCTACGAGCAGTACTTC
d_call: .; clone_size: .; j_call: TRBJ1-6; v_call: TRBV19; cdr3_aa: CASTITSINSPLHF; cdr3_nt: TGTGCCAGTACCATTACCTCCATCAATTCACCCCTCCACTTT
d_call: TRBD1; clone_size: many; j_call: TRBJ2-5; v_call: TRBV20-1; cdr3_aa: CSAEGQGQETQYF; cdr3_nt: TGCAGTGCTGAGGGACAGGGACAAGAGACCCAGTACTTC
d_call: TRBD2; clone_size: many; j_call: TRBJ2-7; v_call: TRBV20-1; cdr3_aa: CSAATPLASYEQYF; cdr3_nt: TGCAGTGCTGCTACCCCACTAGCGTCCTACGAGCAGTACTTC
d_call: .; clone_size: many; j_call: TRBJ2-7; v_call: TRBV28; cdr3_aa: CASTLVGVRGSDYEQYF; cdr3_nt: TGTGCCAGCACCCTTGTAGGAGTTCGGGGATCGGACTACGAGCAGTACTTC
d_call: TRBD2; clone_size: many; j_call: TRBJ2-5; v_call: TRBV6-6; cdr3_aa: CASSYSFGTSVETQYF; cdr3_nt: TGTGCCAGCAGTTACTCCTTCGGGACTAGCGTGGAGACCCAGTACTTC
d_call: TRBD2; clone_size: few; j_call: TRBJ2-3; v_call: TRBV11-3; cdr3_aa: CASSLLAVTDTQYF; cdr3_nt: TGTGCCAGCAGCTTACTAGCGGTCACAGATACGCAGTATTTT
d_call: .; clone_size: many; j_call: TRBJ1-5; v_call: TRBV15; cdr3_aa: CATSTGRKEPQHF; cdr3_nt: TGTGCCACCAGCACAGGTCGTAAGGAGCCCCAGCATTTT
d_call: .; clone_size: .; j_call: TRBJ1-1; v_call: TRBV5-1; cdr3_aa: CASSLPRGVAFF; cdr3_nt: TGTGCCAGCAGCCTCCCTAGAGGGGTGGCTTTCTTT
d_call: TRBD2; clone_size: few; j_call: TRBJ2-5; v_call: TRBV18; cdr3_aa: CASSPPSPGGEKETQYF; cdr3_nt: TGTGCCAGCTCACCACCGTCCCCGGGAGGGGAAAAAGAGACCCAGTACTTC
d_call: .; clone_size: many; j_call: TRBJ2-7; v_call: TRBV20-1; cdr3_aa: CSARMGGDNYEQYF; cdr3_nt: TGCAGTGCTAGAATGGGAGGGGACAACTACGAGCAGTACTTC
d_call: .; clone_size: few; j_call: TRBJ1-2; v_call: TRBV20-1; cdr3_aa: CSAAQRNYGYTF; cdr3_nt: TGCAGTGCTGCACAGAGAAACTATGGCTACACCTTC
d_call: TRBD1; clone_size: many; j_call: TRBJ2-7; v_call: TRBV12-3/TRBV12-4; cdr3_aa: CASSLARGPYEQYF; cdr3_nt: TGTGCCAGCAGTTTAGCCAGGGGGCCCTACGAGCAGTACTTC
d_call: .; clone_size: many; j_call: TRBJ2-3; v_call: TRBV12-3/TRBV12-4; cdr3_aa: CASSFGWDTQYF; cdr3_nt: TGTGCCAGCAGTTTCGGGTGGGATACGCAGTATTTT
d_call: .; clone_size: .; j_call: TRBJ2-2; v_call: TRBV7-8; cdr3_aa: CASSDQRVPDTGELFF; cdr3_nt: TGTGCCAGCAGCGACCAGAGGGTTCCTGACACCGGGGAGCTGTTTTTT
d_call: TRBD1; clone_size: .; j_call: TRBJ1-1; v_call: TRBV5-1; cdr3_aa: CASSLGGQTFEAFF; cdr3_nt: TGCGCCAGCAGCTTGGGGGGACAGACGTTTGAAGCTTTCTTT
d_call: TRBD1; clone_size: many; j_call: TRBJ1-1; v_call: TRBV3-1; cdr3_aa: CASSQTGGFEAFF; cdr3_nt: TGTGCCAGCAGCCAAACAGGGGGCTTTGAAGCTTTCTTT
d_call: .; clone_size: .; j_call: TRBJ2-1; v_call: TRBV9; cdr3_aa: CASSVGRGFEQFF; cdr3_nt: TGTGCCAGCAGCGTAGGTCGGGGGTTCGAGCAGTTCTTC
d_call: .; clone_size: few; j_call: TRBJ2-5; v_call: TRBV5-5; cdr3_aa: CASSYDLGETQYF; cdr3_nt: TGTGCCAGCAGCTACGATTTGGGAGAGACCCAGTACTTC
d_call: .; clone_size: few; j_call: TRBJ1-1; v_call: TRBV3-1; cdr3_aa: CASSQGGQTEAFF; cdr3_nt: TGTGCCAGCAGCCAGGGGGGGCAAACTGAAGCTTTCTTT
d_call: TRBD1; clone_size: many; j_call: TRBJ2-7; v_call: TRBV27; cdr3_aa: CASSFSGTGGYEQYF; cdr3_nt: TGTGCCAGCAGTTTTAGTGGGACAGGGGGCTACGAGCAGTACTTC
d_call: TRBD2; clone_size: few; j_call: TRBJ2-2; v_call: TRBV20-1; cdr3_aa: CSARDRGTSGRWTGELFF; cdr3_nt: TGCAGTGCTAGAGATAGGGGGACTAGCGGGAGATGGACCGGGGAGCTGTTTTTT
d_call: .; clone_size: many; j_call: TRBJ2-7; v_call: TRBV7-2; cdr3_aa: CASSSFKYEQYF; cdr3_nt: TGTGCCAGCAGCTCGTTCAAGTACGAGCAGTACTTC
d_call: .; clone_size: many; j_call: TRBJ1-2; v_call: TRBV20-1; cdr3_aa: CSASHSRGSYGYTF; cdr3_nt: TGCAGTGCTAGTCATTCCCGTGGATCCTATGGCTACACCTTC
d_call: .; clone_size: .; j_call: TRBJ1-1; v_call: TRBV5-1; cdr3_aa: CASSVQQGNTEAFF; cdr3_nt: TGCGCCAGCAGCGTTCAACAGGGGAACACTGAAGCTTTCTTT
d_call: .; clone_size: many; j_call: TRBJ2-1; v_call: TRBV14; cdr3_aa: CASSRGAIVNEQFF; cdr3_nt: TGTGCCAGCAGCCGGGGGGCAATAGTCAATGAGCAGTTCTTC
d_call: TRBD2; clone_size: .; j_call: TRBJ2-5; v_call: TRBV28; cdr3_aa: CASSMTREGTQYF; cdr3_nt: TGTGCCAGCAGTATGACTAGGGAGGGGACCCAGTACTTC
d_call: .; clone_size: few; j_call: TRBJ2-1; v_call: TRBV19; cdr3_aa: CASRLRGSEGNEQFF; cdr3_nt: TGTGCCAGTAGGTTACGCGGGTCCGAGGGCAATGAGCAGTTCTTC
d_call: .; clone_size: many; j_call: TRBJ1-1; v_call: TRBV12-3/TRBV12-4; cdr3_aa: CASSLALLVGTEAFF; cdr3_nt: TGTGCCAGCAGTTTAGCACTGCTTGTAGGGACTGAAGCTTTCTTT
d_call: .; clone_size: .; j_call: TRBJ2-3; v_call: TRBV19; cdr3_aa: CASSRGMVTDTQYF; cdr3_nt: TGTGCCAGTAGTAGAGGGATGGTCACAGATACGCAGTATTTT
d_call: TRBD2; clone_size: many; j_call: TRBJ2-7; v_call: TRBV28; cdr3_aa: CASSFEGGIYEQYF; cdr3_nt: TGTGCCAGCAGTTTTGAGGGAGGGATCTACGAGCAGTACTTC
d_call: .; clone_size: many; j_call: TRBJ2-1; v_call: TRBV11-2; cdr3_aa: CASSSPMAAGLTYNEQFF; cdr3_nt: TGTGCCAGCAGCTCCCCCATGGCCGCGGGGCTAACATACAATGAGCAGTTCTTC
d_call: .; clone_size: many; j_call: TRBJ2-1; v_call: TRBV7-9; cdr3_aa: CASSLTPRGVPYNEQFF; cdr3_nt: TGTGCCAGCAGCTTAACCCCAAGGGGAGTGCCCTACAATGAGCAGTTCTTC